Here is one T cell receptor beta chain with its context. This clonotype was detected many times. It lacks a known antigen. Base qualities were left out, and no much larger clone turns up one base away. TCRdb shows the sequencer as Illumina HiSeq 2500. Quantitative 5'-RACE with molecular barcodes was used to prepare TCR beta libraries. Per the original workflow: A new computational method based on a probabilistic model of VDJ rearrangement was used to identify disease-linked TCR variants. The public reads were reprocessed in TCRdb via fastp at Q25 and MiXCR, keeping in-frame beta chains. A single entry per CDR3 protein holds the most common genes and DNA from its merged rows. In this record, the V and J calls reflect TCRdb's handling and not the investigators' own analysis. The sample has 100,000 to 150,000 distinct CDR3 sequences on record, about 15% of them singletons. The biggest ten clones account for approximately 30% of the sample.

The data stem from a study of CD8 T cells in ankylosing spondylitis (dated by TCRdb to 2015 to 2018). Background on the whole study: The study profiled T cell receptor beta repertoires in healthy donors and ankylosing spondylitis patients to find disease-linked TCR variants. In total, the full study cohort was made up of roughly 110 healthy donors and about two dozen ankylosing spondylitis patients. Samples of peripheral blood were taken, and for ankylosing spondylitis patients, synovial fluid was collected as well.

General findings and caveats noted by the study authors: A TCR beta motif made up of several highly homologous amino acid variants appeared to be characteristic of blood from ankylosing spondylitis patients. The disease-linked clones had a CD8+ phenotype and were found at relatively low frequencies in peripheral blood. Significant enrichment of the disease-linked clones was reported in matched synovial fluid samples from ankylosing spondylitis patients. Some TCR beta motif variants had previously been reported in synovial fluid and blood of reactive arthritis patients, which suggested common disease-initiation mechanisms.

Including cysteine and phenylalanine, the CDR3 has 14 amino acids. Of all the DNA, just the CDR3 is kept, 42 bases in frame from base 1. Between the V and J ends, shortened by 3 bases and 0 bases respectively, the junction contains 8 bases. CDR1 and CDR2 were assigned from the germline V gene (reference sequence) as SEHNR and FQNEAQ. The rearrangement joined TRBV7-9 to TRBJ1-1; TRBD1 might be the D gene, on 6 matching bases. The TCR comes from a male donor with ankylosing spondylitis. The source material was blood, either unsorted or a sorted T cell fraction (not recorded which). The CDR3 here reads CASSFGTLNTEAFF. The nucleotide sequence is TGTGCCAGCAGCTTCGGGACACTGAACACTGAAGCTTTCTTT.